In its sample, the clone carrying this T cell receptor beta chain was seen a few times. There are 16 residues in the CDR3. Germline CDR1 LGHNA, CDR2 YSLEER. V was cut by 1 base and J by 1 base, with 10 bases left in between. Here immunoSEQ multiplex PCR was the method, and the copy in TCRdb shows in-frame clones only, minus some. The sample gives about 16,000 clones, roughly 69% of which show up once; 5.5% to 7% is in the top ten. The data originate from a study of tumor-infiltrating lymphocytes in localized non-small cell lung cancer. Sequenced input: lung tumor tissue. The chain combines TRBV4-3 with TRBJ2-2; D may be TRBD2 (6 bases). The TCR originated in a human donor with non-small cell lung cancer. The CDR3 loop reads CASSQAGVGNTGELFF. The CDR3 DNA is TGCGCCAGCAGCCAAGCGGGGGTAGGGAACACCGGGGAGCTGTTTTTT.